These 10 T cell receptor beta chains came from one sample sequenced in a study of T cell responses to AZD1222 COVID-19 vaccine. Clones were sequenced by immunoSEQ multiplex PCR, and TCRdb holds only the in-frame ones, with some missing. This sample has 95,000 to 100,000 clones; more than 85% occur once, and the top ten carry approximately 15%. The source material was peripheral blood, sampled on day 0 of AZD1222 vaccination. The receptors originated from an adult in good health.

The rearrangement links TRBV28 to TRBJ2-5, with 7 bases identical to TRBD1. CDR3 length: 14 residues. The junction had 4 bases not matched to a gene; V was cut back by 4 bases and J by 2 bases. The germline V gene has CDR1 MDHEN and CDR2 SYDVKM. The CDR3 spells CASSSPDRQETQYF. DNA for the CDR3: TGTGCCAGCAGTTCCCCGGACAGGCAAGAGACCCAGTACTTC.

The CDR3 is CASSVGTGLTDEQFF. The CDR3 region has the DNA TGTGCCAGCAGCGTAGGGACAGGACTGACCGATGAGCAGTTCTTC. The V call is TRBV9, the J call TRBJ2-1; 7 bases agree with TRBD1. CDR3 length equals 15 residues. Germline CDR1 reads SGDLS; CDR2 reads YYNGEE. V gave up 0 bases and J gave up 8 bases; unmatched junction bases: 8.

Only a few counts were recorded for this clone. The CDR3 DNA reads as TGTGCCAGCACCCAACAGGGGAAGTTAGGCGGCTACACCTTC. Encoded protein: CASTQQGKLGGYTF. The chain recombines TRBV6-5 with TRBJ1-2, with 7 nucleotides matching TRBD1. The CDR3 has 14 amino acids. V shed 7 bases and J 8 bases; nucleotides not matched to a gene: 13. CDR1 and CDR2 from the germline V gene are MNHEY and SVGAGI.

To note about this clone: This likely comes from a read error, as the CDR3 has no conserved phenylalanine or tryptophan at its end. The limits of the CDR3 on the DNA are not certain, so only TCRdb's listed CDR3 is given. The V call is TRBV11-2, the J call TRBJ2-7; the table's TRBD1 call for D was not verified on the DNA. Germline V lookup: CDR1 SGHAT, CDR2 FQNNGV. A total of 13 residues make up the CDR3, ends included. The CDR3 is CASSAGGTGTVLI.

CDR3 protein: CSVEKQLNTGELFF. CDR3 sequence (DNA): TGCAGCGTTGAAAAACAGTTAAACACCGGGGAGCTGTTTTTT. The gene calls are TRBV29-1 and TRBJ2-2; D gene unclear. In germline, CDR1 is SQVTM, CDR2 ANQGSEA. Trimming pared 2 bases from V and 2 bases from J, leaving 9 bases between. This CDR3 region has 14 residues.

The chain employs TRBV6-5 and TRBJ1-1, with 8 bases lining up with TRBD1. J lost 4 bases, V lost 7 bases, and 5 bases had no gene match. The CDR3 covers 13 residues. Germline assignment: CDR1 MNHEY and CDR2 SVGAGI. The CDR3 protein is CASTKQGVTEAFF. The CDR3 DNA reads TGTGCCAGCACCAAACAGGGGGTCACTGAAGCTTTCTTT.

The chain combines TRBV9 with TRBJ2-1, with 14 bases aligning to TRBD2. Trimming at V came to 3 bases and at J to 10 bases, leaving 9 bases not matched to a gene. This CDR3 is built from 16 residues. Germline CDR1 and CDR2: SGDLS and YYNGEE. The CDR3 region is CASSARLAGGPLEQFF. As DNA, the CDR3 is TGTGCCAGCAGCGCTAGACTAGCGGGAGGGCCATTGGAGCAGTTCTTC.

This clone has only a few counts. This chain connects TRBV12-5 to TRBJ1-2, with D maybe TRBD1 (6 bases). CDR1 LGHNT and CDR2 FRNRAP come from the germline V gene. Trimming left V 6 bases short and J 7 bases short, with 15 bases between. CDR3 length equals 13 residues. The CDR3 loop is CASGPSTGIGYTF. The CDR3 bases are TGTGCTAGTGGCCCCTCTACAGGGATTGGCTACACCTTC.

J is TRBJ2-7 and V is TRBV6-1, with unresolved D. Germline loops: CDR1 MNHNS, CDR2 SASEGT. The CDR3 contains 13 residues. V was clipped by 2 bases and J by 3 bases, with 8 bases between them. CDR3 residues: CASSEFTLYEQYF. For the CDR3, the DNA is TGTGCCAGCAGTGAATTCACACTCTACGAGCAGTACTTC.

V gene TRBV27 combines with J gene TRBJ1-5, with D tentatively TRBD1 (5 bases). The CDR3 loop spans 14 amino acids. From germline, CDR1 is MNHEY and CDR2 SMNVEV (reference sequence). Deletions cut 6 bases from V and 4 bases from J, with 13 bases between. The CDR3 here is CASRDGANNQPQHF. The CDR3 region has the DNA TGTGCCAGCAGAGACGGGGCGAATAATCAGCCCCAGCATTTT.